These 20 T cell receptor beta chains originate from one sample sequenced in a study of lymphopenia after photon versus proton radiotherapy. Sequencing used immunoSEQ multiplex PCR; TCRdb keeps in-frame clones, though not all of them. The sample yields some 55,000 clones, more than 75% seen once. The source material was peripheral blood, sampled from a patient treated with photon-based radiotherapy. The receptors were gathered from a man aged 35 to 55 with gastric cancer.

The chain carries TRBV6-6 and TRBJ2-5; possible D gene TRBD1, 5 bases. The end of the DNA is better explained by TRBJ2-7, so the J call may be wrong. Germline values: CDR1 MNHNY, CDR2 SVGAGI (reference sequence). This CDR3 has 14 amino acids. The CDR3 bases are TGTGCCAGCAGTTACTCAGGCAGGGCCTACGAGCAGTACTTC. Translation: CASSYSGRAYEQYF.

As DNA, the CDR3 is TGCAGCGTTGTAGTCGGATATGGCTACACCTTC. It specifies CSVVVGYGYTF. The V and J genes are TRBV29-1 and TRBJ1-2; D unclear. Trimming took 4 bases from V and 5 from J, leaving 8 bases between them. CDR1 and CDR2 from the germline V gene are SQVTM and ANQGSEA. The CDR3 is 11 amino acids.

CDR3: CAWSPPLRDGYTF. The CDR3 coding sequence is TGTGCCTGGAGTCCGCCCCTCAGGGATGGCTACACCTTC. The chain joins TRBV30 to TRBJ1-2; a weak D match, TRBD1 (5 bases). Trimming pared 2 bases from V and 6 bases from J, leaving 13 bases between. The CDR3 spans 13 residues. Germline CDR1 GTSNPN, CDR2 SVGIG (reference sequence).

This chain connects TRBV18 to TRBJ1-6; perhaps TRBD1 as D (5 bases). Germline V gene lookup returns CDR1 KGHSH and CDR2 LQKENI. The CDR3 spans 14 residues. Between the trimmed V and J ends, which lost 3 bases and 8 bases, there was a span of 11 bases. The CDR3 sequence: CASSPGRADSPLHF. CDR3 coding DNA: TGTGCCAGCTCACCTGGCAGGGCGGATTCACCCCTCCACTTT.

The V and J genes are TRBV9 and TRBJ1-6; D remains ambiguous. The V and J ends lost 2 bases and 5 bases respectively, with 8 bases between them. The CDR3 consists of 14 residues. The V gene's germline CDR1 is SGDLS and CDR2 YYNGEE. In nucleotides, the CDR3 is TGTGCCAGCAGCGTTCGACGGGATAATTCACCCCTCCACTTT. Residues: CASSVRRDNSPLHF.

V gene TRBV20-1 combines with J gene TRBJ1-1; D is unclear. Trimming stripped 8 bases from V and 1 base from J, with 5 bases between. Germline V gene lookup returns CDR1 DFQATT and CDR2 SNEGSKA (reference sequence). CDR3 length equals 10 residues. In DNA form, the CDR3 reads TGCAGTTACAAGAACACTGAAGCTTTCTTT. The encoded protein is CSYKNTEAFF.

This chain connects TRBV7-9 to TRBJ2-1; D call uncertain. This CDR3 is built from 12 residues. V lost 3 bases and J 9 bases, leaving 9 bases between the germline ends. Per germline, CDR1 SEHNR and CDR2 FQNEAQ (reference sequence). CDR3 nucleotides: TGTGCCAGCAGCTTCCTTTCGGGTGAGCAGTTCTTC. As protein: CASSFLSGEQFF.

V usage is TRBV7-2 and J usage is TRBJ2-5, with 12 bases identical to TRBD2. The CDR3 runs 16 residues. Trimming took 4 bases from V and 4 from J; bases not matched to a gene: 7. The germline V gene has CDR1 SGHTA and CDR2 FQGNSA. The CDR3 spells CASSSGLAGWLETQYF. CDR3 nucleotides: TGTGCCAGCAGCTCAGGACTAGCGGGGTGGTTAGAGACCCAGTACTTC.

CDR3 sequence: CASTLRQGDSYTF. CDR3 coding DNA: TGTGCCAGCACCCTCCGACAGGGGGATAGCTACACCTTC. The rearrangement joins TRBV6-6 to TRBJ1-2, with 9 nucleotides matching TRBD1. The germline gives CDR1 MNHNY, CDR2 SVGAGI (reference sequence). CDR3 length: 13 amino acids. Trimming took 7 bases from V and 9 from J; bases not matched to a gene: 9.

The chain carries TRBV5-4 and TRBJ2-3; weak D call: TRBD1 (5 bases). V was clipped by 4 bases and J by 0 bases, with 9 bases between them. The length of the CDR3 is 14 residues. Germline V gives CDR1 SGHNT, CDR2 YYREEE (reference sequence). Written as DNA, the CDR3 is TGTGCCAGCAGCCCCAGGGCTAGCACAGATACGCAGTATTTT. It codes for CASSPRASTDTQYF.

The chain employs TRBV10-3 and TRBJ2-4; D is undetermined. Germline CDR1 is ENHRY and CDR2 is SYGVKD. Trimming removed 0 bases at V and 1 base at J, with 13 bases between. The CDR3 is made up of 17 amino acids. The DNA for the CDR3 is TGTGCCATCAGTGAGTCCCTGACTCGCCTTGCCAAAAACATTCAGTACTTC. Encoded protein: CAISESLTRLAKNIQYF.

This clone was counted a few times. V and J are TRBV5-1 and TRBJ1-3; D unclear. This CDR3 region has 16 residues. Trimming removed 0 bases from V and 2 bases from J, with 12 bases in between. Germline CDR1 reads SGHRS; CDR2 reads YFSETQ. This CDR3 is CASSLGPPGTGNTIYF. DNA of the CDR3: TGCGCCAGCAGCTTGGGCCCACCGGGGACTGGAAACACCATATATTTT.

The V call is TRBV25-1, the J call TRBJ2-2; D is uncertain. Trimming took off 6 bases at V and 4 bases at J, with 15 bases between the two ends. Looked up from germline, CDR1 is MGHDK and CDR2 is SYGVNS. The CDR3 extends over 15 amino acids. The CDR3 sequence: CASSDWASGTGELFF. The CDR3 DNA reads as TGTGCCAGCAGCGACTGGGCGTCTGGCACCGGGGAGCTGTTTTTT.

This chain connects TRBV19 to TRBJ2-3; a weak D match, TRBD1 (5 bases). Trimming took 3 bases from V and 0 from J, leaving 10 bases between them. Germline CDR1 reads LNHDA; CDR2 reads SQIVND (reference sequence). The CDR3 has 15 amino acids. CDR3 in amino acids: CASSIGAGSTDTQYF. DNA for the CDR3: TGTGCCAGTAGTATTGGGGCAGGTAGCACAGATACGCAGTATTTT.

In this sample, this clone turned up once. The chain employs TRBV15 and TRBJ1-1, with 8 bases aligning to TRBD1. V dropped 5 bases and J dropped 8; count of bases not matched to a gene: 4. CDR3 length: 12 amino acids. Germline V gives CDR1 LNHNV, CDR2 YYDKDF (reference sequence). The CDR3 DNA reads TGTGCCACCAGCCCAGGGGGCAGGGAAGCTTTCTTT. Its translation: CATSPGGREAFF.

CDR3 sequence reads: CAWANAYEQYF. The CDR3, as DNA: TGTGCCTGGGCCAATGCCTACGAGCAGTACTTC. The chain uses TRBV30 and TRBJ2-7; D not resolved. Germline values: CDR1 GTSNPN, CDR2 SVGIG (reference sequence). The CDR3 is made up of 11 amino acids. V was trimmed by 5 bases and J by 2 bases, leaving 7 bases between them. Drawing the rest from reference TRBV30 and TRBJ2-7, the complete variable domain is SQTIHQWPATLVQPVGSPLSLECTVEGTSNPNLYWYRQAAGRGLQLLFYSVGIGQISSEVPQNLSASRPQDRQFILSSKKLLLSDSGFYLCAWANAYEQYFGPGTRLTVT.

The chain is built from TRBV6-1 and TRBJ2-5; weak D call: TRBD2 (6 bases). This CDR3 region has 15 residues. Between the trimmed V and J ends, which lost 0 bases and 10 bases, there was a span of 18 bases. Per the germline V gene, CDR1 is MNHNS and CDR2 is SASEGT. CDR3 nucleotide sequence: TGTGCCAGCAGTGAAGCGGCGGGGCTAGCCACCGACCAGTACTTC. It codes for CASSEAAGLATDQYF.

V usage is TRBV6-1 and J usage is TRBJ1-2; 7 bases fit TRBD1. CDR1 MNHNS and CDR2 SASEGT come from the germline V gene. J was trimmed by 2 bases and V by 9 bases; bases with no gene match: 6. The CDR3 sequence is 13 residues long. CDR3 in amino acids: CASTTGNNYGYTF. The CDR3 coding sequence is TGTGCCAGTACGACAGGGAACAACTATGGCTACACCTTC.

This chain uses TRBV6-6 with TRBJ1-1, with 7 bases aligning to TRBD1. J lost 0 bases, V lost 8 bases, and 6 bases had no gene match. This CDR3 has 14 amino acids. Germline CDR1 is MNHNY and CDR2 is SVGAGI (reference sequence). CDR3 bases: TGTGCCAGCTTTGACAGGGACCTGAACACTGAAGCTTTCTTT. It codes for CASFDRDLNTEAFF.

This chain connects TRBV10-3 to TRBJ2-5; 8 bases match TRBD2. CDR1 ENHRY and CDR2 SYGVKD come from the germline V gene. The CDR3 runs 13 residues. V lost 10 bases to trimming and J lost 4 bases; unmatched junction nucleotides: 8. The CDR3 sequence is CATAGGPPETQYF. In nucleotides, the CDR3 is TGTGCCACCGCGGGGGGCCCTCCAGAGACCCAGTACTTC.